This T cell receptor beta chain was profiled in a study of PD-L1 blockade in urothelial cancer (TCRdb year 2017). The study in broad terms: Therapy was started in about 2014 for all patients, and atezolizumab 1,200 mg was administered intravenously every 3 weeks. Just over 28 patients had pretreatment blood TCR-seq, roughly 24 had at least one posttreatment blood collection, and roughly 24 had tumor TCR-seq. An exploratory multi-omic analysis was conducted of the somatic, immune and clinical correlates of response to PD-L1 blockade with atezolizumab in urothelial cancer. Pretreatment tumor samples and matched peripheral blood, collected serially before and after atezolizumab treatment, underwent TCR sequencing. Patients had an ECOG performance status of 0 or 1 and had received between 0 and 3 prior chemotherapy regimens. Blood samples were analyzed at two time points: 3 weeks after treatment start (second dose) and 6 weeks after treatment start. About 90% of the roughly 29 patients were identified as males with urothelial cancer of bladder origin, and a prior smoking history was reported by 18 of 29 patients. In the same patients, pretreatment tumors underwent whole exome sequencing and RNA sequencing in addition to TCR sequencing. Durable clinical benefit meant progression-free survival longer than 6 months, and TCR features were also tested against progression-free and overall survival. Blood samples gave median yields of around 150,000 T cells and 82,636 unique TCRs, along with a median clonality of roughly 0.08. Eight to ten patients achieved durable clinical benefit and some 21 did not. Broader findings and caveats from the paper: Among patients with durable benefit, tumor-associated TCR clones showed greater expansion in peripheral blood 3 weeks after treatment started (n = 22, p = 0.022). A pretreatment peripheral blood TCR clonality below the median was linked to improved progression-free and overall survival. Because the sample size was small (n = 29) and many of the analyses were exploratory, the results are meant to be hypothesis-generating.

Taken from cysteine to phenylalanine, the CDR3 has 19 residues. The read is trimmed to its CDR3 DNA, 57 bases read in frame from base 1. The V end loses 2 bases and the J end loses 0 bases, and a stretch of 21 bases separates them. The germline V gene supplies CDR1 SGHRS and CDR2 YFSETQ. What the time point label conveys for this sample: pretreatment peripheral blood. The cohort comprised 30 or so patients with locally advanced or metastatic urothelial carcinoma treated at Memorial Sloan Kettering on a trial protocol. Peripheral blood mononuclear cells were collected from each patient pretreatment and during treatment, giving between 1 and 8 total time points per patient. The Qiagen DNeasy Blood extraction kit was used to purify genomic DNA from total PBMCs and tumor samples. PBMCs were collected pretreatment and during treatment, and were isolated and stored as previously described. Synthetic TCR analog templates were spiked into each PCR to estimate absolute template abundance from read counts. Using the immunoSEQ assay, TCRbeta CDR3 regions were amplified from genomic DNA with bias-controlled V and J gene primers. Sequencing of rearranged TCRbeta segments was done at approximately 20X coverage. On the study's bioinformatics: Clustering was used to correct sequencing errors, and CDR3s were annotated against IMGT so that V, D and J genes could be assigned. Downstream analyses used only productive TCRbeta rearrangements and left out out-of-frame or stop-codon sequences. Clonality was calculated as one minus the Shannon entropy normalized by the log of the number of unique productive sequences. Fisher's exact test with Benjamini-Hochberg correction, at a threshold of adjusted p below 0.01, was used to find clones that differed between time points or between blood and tumor. Here the immuneACCESS table is served through TCRdb, limited to in-frame sequences with V and J called. Missing clones are a known gap in these copies; in checked studies unresolved V genes cover under half, and the rest lacks a known reason. D and trimming come from the DNA, and the V and J calls and clone size come from that table. The sample includes about 63,000 clones, with 80% to 90% observed a single time. Of the sample, around 6% is held by the ten largest clones.

A remark on this clone: Its antigen remains unidentified. The input lacks base qualities; no much larger clone sits a single base away.

The material sequenced was PBMCs, taken around atezolizumab (anti-PD-L1) treatment. The rearranged chain carries TRBV5-1 and TRBJ2-1; matching of 6 bases hints at TRBD2 as the D gene. This sequence originates from a man aged 70 or older with urothelial cancer. CDR3 region: CASSFGLTGPLSSYNEQFF. DNA sequence: TGCGCCAGCAGCTTCGGACTAACCGGACCCCTGAGCTCCTACAATGAGCAGTTCTTC.